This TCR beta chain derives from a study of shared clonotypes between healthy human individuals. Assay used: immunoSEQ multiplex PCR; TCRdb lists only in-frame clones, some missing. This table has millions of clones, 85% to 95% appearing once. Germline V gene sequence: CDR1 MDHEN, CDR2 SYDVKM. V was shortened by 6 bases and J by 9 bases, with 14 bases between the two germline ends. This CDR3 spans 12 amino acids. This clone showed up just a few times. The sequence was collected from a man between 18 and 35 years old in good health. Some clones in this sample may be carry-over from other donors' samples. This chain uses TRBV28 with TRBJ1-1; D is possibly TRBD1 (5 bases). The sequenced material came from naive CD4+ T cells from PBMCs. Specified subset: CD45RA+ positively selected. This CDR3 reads CASREGLQKAFF. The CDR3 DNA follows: TGTGCCAGCAGGGAGGGGCTACAAAAAGCTTTCTTT. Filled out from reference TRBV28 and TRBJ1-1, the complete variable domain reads DVKVTQSSRYLVKRTGEKVFLECVQDMDHENMFWYRQDPGLGLRLIYFSYDVKMKEKGDIPEGYSVSREKKERFSLILESASTNQTSMYLCASREGLQKAFFGQGTRLTVV.